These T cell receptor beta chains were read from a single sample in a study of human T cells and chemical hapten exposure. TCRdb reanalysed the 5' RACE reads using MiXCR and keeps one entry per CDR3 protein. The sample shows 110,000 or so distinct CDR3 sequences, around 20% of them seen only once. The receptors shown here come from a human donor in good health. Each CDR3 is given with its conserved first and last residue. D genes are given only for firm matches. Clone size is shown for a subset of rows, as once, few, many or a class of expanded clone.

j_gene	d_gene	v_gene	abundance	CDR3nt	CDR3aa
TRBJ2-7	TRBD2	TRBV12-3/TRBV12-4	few	TGTGCCAGTAATAGCGGGACCTACGAGCAGTACTTC	CASNSGTYEQYF
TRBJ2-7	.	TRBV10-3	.	TGTGCCATCAGTTGGGGCTACGAGCAGTACTTC	CAISWGYEQYF
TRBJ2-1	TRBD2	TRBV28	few	TGTGCCAGCAGTTCCGGACTAGCGGGAGTAAAGTACAATGAGCAGTTCTTC	CASSSGLAGVKYNEQFF
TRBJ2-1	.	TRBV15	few	TGTGCCACCAACTCCGCTACAGGGCGCACCTACAATGAGCAGTTCTTC	CATNSATGRTYNEQFF
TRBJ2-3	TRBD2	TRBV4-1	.	TGCGCCAGCAGCCTGGGACTAGGCGCCACAGATACGCAGTATTTT	CASSLGLGATDTQYF
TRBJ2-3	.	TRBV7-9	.	TGTGCCAGCAGCTTAGGGGCTAAGCAGTATTTT	CASSLGAKQYF
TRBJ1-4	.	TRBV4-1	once	TGCGCCAGCAGCCAAACCTACTCGTCCGCTAATGAAAAACTGTTTTTT	CASSQTYSSANEKLFF
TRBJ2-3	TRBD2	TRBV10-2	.	TGCGCCAGCAGTGGTACTAGCGGGAGAGATACGCAGTATTTT	CASSGTSGRDTQYF
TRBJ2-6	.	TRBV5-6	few	TGTGCCAGCAGCTTAAACAAGATAATCTTCTCTGGGGCCAACGTCCTGACTTTC	CASSLNKIIFSGANVLTF
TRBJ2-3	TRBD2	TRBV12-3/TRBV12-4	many	TGTGCCAGCAGTCTGGAGCTAGCGGGAGTGTATTTT	CASSLELAGVYF
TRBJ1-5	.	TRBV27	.	TGTGCCAGCAGTTTGGGACTTAGCCAGCCCCAGCATTTT	CASSLGLSQPQHF
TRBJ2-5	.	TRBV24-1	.	TGTGCCACCAGTGACACCGGGACCGGTCAAGAGACCCAGTACTTC	CATSDTGTGQETQYF
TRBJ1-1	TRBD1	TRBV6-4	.	TGTGCCAGCAGGAGAGACAGGGCCAGTACTGAAGCTTTCTTT	CASRRDRASTEAFF
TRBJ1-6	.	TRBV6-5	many	TGTGCCAGCAGTCGTGAGGCGCTCCCCTATAATTCACCCCTCCACTTT	CASSREALPYNSPLHF
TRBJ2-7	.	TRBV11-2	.	TGTGCCAGCAGCCTGAACCGGGACGTCAGCTACGAGCAGTACTTC	CASSLNRDVSYEQYF
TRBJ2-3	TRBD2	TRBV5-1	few	TGCGCCAGCCGACGGACTAGCGGCACGTATAGCACAGATACGCAGTATTTT	CASRRTSGTYSTDTQYF
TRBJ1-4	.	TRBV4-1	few	TGCGCCAGCAGCCAAAACACAGGGACTAATGAAAAACTGTTTTTT	CASSQNTGTNEKLFF
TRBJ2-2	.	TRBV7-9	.	TGTGCCAGCAGCTACCGTAGTCCCGGGGAGCTGTTTTTT	CASSYRSPGELFF
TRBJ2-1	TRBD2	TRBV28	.	TGTGCCAGCAGTTTAAACGGGGTGCGGGAGGGCCGTAATGAGCAGTTCTTC	CASSLNGVREGRNEQFF
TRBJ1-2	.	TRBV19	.	TGTGCCAGCACCCCAAATCGACAGGCCTATGGCTACACCTTC	CASTPNRQAYGYTF
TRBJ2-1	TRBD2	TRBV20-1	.	TGCAGTGCTAAAGGCCTAGCGGTCTACAATGAGCAGTTCTTC	CSAKGLAVYNEQFF
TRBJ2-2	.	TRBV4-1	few	TGCGCCAGCAGCCAAGGAAGCGGGCGTAACACCGGGGAGCTGTTTTTT	CASSQGSGRNTGELFF
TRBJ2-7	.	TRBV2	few	TGTGCCAGCAAGGAGGGGGCGGGGGAGCAGTACTTC	CASKEGAGEQYF
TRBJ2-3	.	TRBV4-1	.	TGCGCCAGCAGCCGGGCCTGGACAGGCACAGATACGCAGTATTTT	CASSRAWTGTDTQYF
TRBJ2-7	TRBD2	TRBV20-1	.	TGCAGTGCTAGCCGTAGCGGGGACGCCTACGAGCAGTACTTC	CSASRSGDAYEQYF
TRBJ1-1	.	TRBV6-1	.	TGTGCCAGCAGTGACCGGGCCGGGTTCGCTGAAGCTTTCTTT	CASSDRAGFAEAFF
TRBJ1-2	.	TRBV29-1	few	TGCAGCGTTGAAGCTCGATTCTATGGCTACACCTTC	CSVEARFYGYTF
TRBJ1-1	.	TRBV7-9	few	TGTGCCAGCAGCCCCGTGCGTTTCGGTAACACTGAAGCTTTCTTT	CASSPVRFGNTEAFF
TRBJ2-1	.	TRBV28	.	TGTGCCAGCAGTCCCCCCCAGTCCCACAATGAGCAGTTCTTC	CASSPPQSHNEQFF
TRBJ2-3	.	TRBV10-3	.	TGTGCCATCAGTGAGGGGGGACCAACGCAGTATTTT	CAISEGGPTQYF
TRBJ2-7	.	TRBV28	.	TGTGCCAGCCAGGGTTTGAGTTCCTACGAGCAGTACTTC	CASQGLSSYEQYF
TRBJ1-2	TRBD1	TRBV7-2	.	TGTGCCAGCAGCTCCTTGACAGGGGGCGATGGCTACACCTTC	CASSSLTGGDGYTF
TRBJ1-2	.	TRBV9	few	TGTGCCAGCAGCTCCCCTGTAGGGGGGAACTATGGCTACACCTTC	CASSSPVGGNYGYTF
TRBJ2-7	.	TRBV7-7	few	TGTGCTAGCAGCTCACAGGAAAACAAAAACTACGAGCAGTACTTC	CASSSQENKNYEQYF
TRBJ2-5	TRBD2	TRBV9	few	TGTGCCAGCAGCGTAGGGGGGACTAGCGGCCAAGAGACCCAGTACTTC	CASSVGGTSGQETQYF
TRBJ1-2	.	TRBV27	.	TGTGCCAGCAGTTTATCGTCCGGTGCATACTATGGCTACACCTTC	CASSLSSGAYYGYTF
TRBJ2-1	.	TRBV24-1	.	TGTGCCACCAGCCCCCGCGGCTACAATGAGCAGTTCTTC	CATSPRGYNEQFF
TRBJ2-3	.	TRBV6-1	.	TGTGCCAGCAGTGAAGTAATTCTAGGCACAGATACGCAGTATTTT	CASSEVILGTDTQYF
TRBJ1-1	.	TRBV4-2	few	TGTGCCAGCAGCCCTAACCATTTTAATAGGGACATTGGACCGAACACTGAAGCTTTCTTT	CASSPNHFNRDIGPNTEAFF
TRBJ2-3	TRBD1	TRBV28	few	TGTGCCAGCAGTTCCCCGTGGACAGGGGCTAGCACAGATACGCAGTATTTT	CASSSPWTGASTDTQYF
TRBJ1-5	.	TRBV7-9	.	TGTGCCAGCAGCTTAGAGGGGGGCAATCAGCCCCAGCATTTT	CASSLEGGNQPQHF
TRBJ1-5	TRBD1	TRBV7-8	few	TGTGCCAGCAGCCTGGACAGGGACAATCAGCCCCAGCATTTT	CASSLDRDNQPQHF
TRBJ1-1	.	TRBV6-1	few	TGTGCCAGCAGTGAAGGACAGATATTCAACACTGAAGCTTTCTTT	CASSEGQIFNTEAFF
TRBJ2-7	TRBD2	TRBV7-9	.	TGTGCCAGCAGCTCAGACTCCGGACTAGCGAGATACGAGCAGTACTTC	CASSSDSGLARYEQYF
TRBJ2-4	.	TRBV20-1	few	TGCAGTGCTAGGAACCCCCTAGCCAAAAACATTCAGTACTTC	CSARNPLAKNIQYF
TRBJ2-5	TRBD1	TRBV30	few	TGTGCCTGGAGTGTACAGGGGGAGACCCAGTACTTC	CAWSVQGETQYF
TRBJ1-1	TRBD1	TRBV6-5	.	TGTGCCAGCAGTGCTCAAGACAGGGTCCGTGAAGCTTTCTTT	CASSAQDRVREAFF
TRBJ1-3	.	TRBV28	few	TGTGCCAGCAGTTCCGCGGGGGCTGGAAACACCATATATTTT	CASSSAGAGNTIYF
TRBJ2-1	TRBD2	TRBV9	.	TGTGCCAGCAGCCCCCGACTAGCGGGAGACCTTAATGAGCAGTTCTTC	CASSPRLAGDLNEQFF
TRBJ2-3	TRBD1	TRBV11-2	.	TGTGCCACCCAACCCCGTCCGGGACAGGGCAAAGGCACAGATACGCAGTATTTT	CATQPRPGQGKGTDTQYF